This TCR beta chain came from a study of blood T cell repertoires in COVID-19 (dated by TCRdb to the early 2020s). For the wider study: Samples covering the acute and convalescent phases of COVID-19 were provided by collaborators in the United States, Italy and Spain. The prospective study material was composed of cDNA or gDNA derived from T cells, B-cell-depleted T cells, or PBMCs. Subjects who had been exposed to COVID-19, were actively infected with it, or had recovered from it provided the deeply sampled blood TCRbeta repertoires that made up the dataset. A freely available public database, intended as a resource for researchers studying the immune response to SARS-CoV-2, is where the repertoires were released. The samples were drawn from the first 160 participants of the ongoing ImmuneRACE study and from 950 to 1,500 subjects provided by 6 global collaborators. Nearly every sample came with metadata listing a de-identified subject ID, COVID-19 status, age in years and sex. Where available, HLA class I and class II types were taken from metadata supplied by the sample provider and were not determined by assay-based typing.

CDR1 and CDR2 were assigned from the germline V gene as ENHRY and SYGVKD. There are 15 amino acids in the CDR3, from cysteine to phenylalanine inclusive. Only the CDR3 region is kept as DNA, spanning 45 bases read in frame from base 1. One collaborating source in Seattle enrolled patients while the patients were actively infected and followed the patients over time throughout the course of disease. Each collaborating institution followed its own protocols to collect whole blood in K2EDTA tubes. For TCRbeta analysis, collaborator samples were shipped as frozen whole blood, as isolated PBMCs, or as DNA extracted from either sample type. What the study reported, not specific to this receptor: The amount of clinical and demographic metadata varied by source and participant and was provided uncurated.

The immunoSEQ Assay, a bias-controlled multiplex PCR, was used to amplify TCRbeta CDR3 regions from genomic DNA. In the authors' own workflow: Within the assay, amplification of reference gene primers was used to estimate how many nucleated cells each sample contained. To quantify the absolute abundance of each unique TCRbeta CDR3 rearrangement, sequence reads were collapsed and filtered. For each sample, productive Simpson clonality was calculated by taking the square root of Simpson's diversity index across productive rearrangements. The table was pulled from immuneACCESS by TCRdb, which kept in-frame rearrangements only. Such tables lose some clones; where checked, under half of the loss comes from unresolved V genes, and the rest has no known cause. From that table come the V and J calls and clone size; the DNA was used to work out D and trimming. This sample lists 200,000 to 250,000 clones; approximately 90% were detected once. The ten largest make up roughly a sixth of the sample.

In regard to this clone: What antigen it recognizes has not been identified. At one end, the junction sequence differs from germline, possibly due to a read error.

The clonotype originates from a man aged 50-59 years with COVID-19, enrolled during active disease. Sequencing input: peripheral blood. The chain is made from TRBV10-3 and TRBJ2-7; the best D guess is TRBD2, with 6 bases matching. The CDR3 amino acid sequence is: CAISDAGRYSHEQYF. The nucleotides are TGTGCCATCAGTGACGCAGGGAGGTACTCCCACGAGCAGTACTTC.